What follows describes a single TCR beta chain. No antigen is known for it. No much larger clonotype is one base removed from it; base qualities were not supplied. Participants in the prospective study were aged about 18 to 100 years, lived in about two dozen United States geographic areas, and enrolled through a virtual design. In the prospective study, cohorts were assigned on the basis of participant-reported clinical history obtained from a screening survey and a study questionnaire. Recovered participants in ImmuneRACE Cohort 3 were defined as having two consecutive negative NP/OP PCR tests, clearance from a healthcare professional, or resolution of symptoms. In the prospective study, whole blood, serum and a nasopharyngeal or oropharyngeal swab were collected from each participant by mobile phlebotomists. Additional blood draws and questionnaires over an approximately two-month period could optionally be provided by prospective study participants. Blood samples from the prospective study were shipped frozen or at room temperature prior to DNA extraction.

The immunoSEQ Assay, a bias-controlled multiplex PCR, was used to amplify TCRbeta CDR3 regions from genomic DNA. As for the original processing: Nucleated cell counts per sample were estimated from amplification of reference gene primers within the assay. Sequence reads were collapsed and filtered to measure the absolute abundance of every unique TCRbeta CDR3 rearrangement. For each sample, productive Simpson clonality was calculated as the square root of Simpson's diversity index over productive rearrangements. TCRdb obtained this table from immuneACCESS and retained in-frame rearrangements with V and J assigned. These tables miss some clones; where compared with another copy, unresolved V genes account for less than half of the shortfall, and the remainder is unexplained. V and J calls and clone size are as listed in that table; D and trimming were resolved from the DNA. Within this sample are more than 250,000 clones, with approximately 89% of them counted one time only. The ten largest clones represent about 5.7% of the sample.

The data originate from a study of blood T cell repertoires in COVID-19 (dated by TCRdb to about 2020). About the investigation overall: Samples from collaborators originated in the United States, Italy and Spain and spanned both the acute and convalescent phases of COVID-19. Samples came from the ongoing ImmuneRACE study (first 160 participants) plus 1,254 subjects from 6 global collaborators. The repertoires were made available in a free public database intended to serve as a resource for research on the immune response to SARS-CoV-2. Where available, HLA class I and class II types were taken from metadata supplied by the sample provider and were not determined by assay-based typing. A de-identified subject ID, COVID-19 status, age in years and sex were almost always included in the sample metadata. Deeply sampled blood TCRbeta repertoires from subjects exposed to, actively infected with, or recovered from COVID-19 were included in the dataset. The material from the prospective study consisted of cDNA or gDNA derived from T cells, B-cell-depleted T cells, or PBMCs. What the authors observed across the whole study: How much clinical and demographic metadata was included differed by source and by participant, and the metadata was provided uncurated.

Ends trimmed: V by 0 bases, J by 3 bases; bases unmatched to a gene: 5. Taken from cysteine to phenylalanine, the CDR3 has 16 residues. Here the CDR3 DNA is all that survives: 48 bases in frame from base 1. CDR1 and CDR2 (SGHDN, FVKESK) derive from the germline V gene. The TCR was taken from a woman younger than 45 who had recovered from COVID-19. The V and J genes are TRBV14 and TRBJ2-3, with 8 central nucleotides matching TRBD1. The material sequenced was PBMCs or T cells enriched from blood (not recorded which). The sequenced DNA: TGTGCCAGCAGCCAAGAGGCACAGGGGGGTACAGATACGCAGTATTTT. Translated, this gives CASSQEAQGGTDTQYF.